This T cell receptor (beta chain) is drawn from a study of blood T cell repertoires in COVID-19. Study-wide background: The study drew acute and convalescent COVID-19 samples from the United States, Italy and Spain. Sources were T cells, B-cell-depleted T cells, or PBMCs; the material itself was cDNA or gDNA.

Trimming removed 2 bases at V and 0 bases at J, with 8 bases between. The CDR3 covers 14 residues. Germline V CDR1 and CDR2: SGHNT, YYREEE (reference sequence). In the authors' methods: Amplifying reference gene primers gave estimates of nucleated cell counts. TCRdb keeps only in-frame clones here, not all; method: immunoSEQ multiplex PCR. Clonal size and the V and J genes are those of that table, whereas D and trimming came from the DNA. The table includes about 26,000 clones, around 90% detected once. Sequences were obtained from peripheral blood. The TCR originated in a human donor in a cohort sampled during active COVID-19. V usage is TRBV5-4 and J usage is TRBJ1-1, with D tentatively TRBD1 (5 bases). In DNA form, the CDR3 reads TGTGCCAGCAGCTTCCGGACATTGAACACTGAAGCTTTCTTT. Translation gives CASSFRTLNTEAFF.